This T cell receptor beta chain was sequenced in a study of T-cell reconstitution after alpha-beta-depleted transplantation in children. Broader study findings: At day 60, the high TCRbeta diversity found in some patients originated from recipient T cells and thymic progenitors that had survived. At the one-year point after transplant, T-cell counts and TCRbeta diversity were found to come mostly from T cells that had been newly produced. Reportedly, roughly two months post-transplant, alpha-beta T cells arose from several hundred expanded graft clones.

V lost 0 bases and J 6 bases, leaving 18 bases between the germline ends. Germline V CDR1 and CDR2: DFQATT, SNEGSKA (reference sequence). The CDR3 consists of 15 residues. This clonotype occurred a few times. Its specificity is not known. Unique molecular identifiers were incorporated during preparation of the TCRbeta library. TCRdb re-derived calls from the PCR reads in MiXCR, one entry per CDR3 protein. The sample consists of about 440,000 distinct CDR3 sequences, around 46% of them appearing once. The V gene is TRBV20-1, the J gene TRBJ2-7; a possible D gene is TRBD2 (5 bases). Sequencing was performed on PBMCs, taken before TCRalphabeta/CD19-depleted stem cell transplant. The receptor was derived from a girl aged 2 to 10 with aplastic anemia, due to receive a stem cell transplant. The CDR3 loop is CSARELRRNPREQYF. The CDR3 region has the DNA TGCAGTGCTAGAGAATTGCGGAGGAACCCCCGCGAGCAGTACTTC.